The source of this TCR beta chain is a study of blood T cell repertoires in COVID-19. The CDR3 consists of 15 residues. The V segment lost 6 bases and the J segment 4 bases; nucleotides outside the gene matches: 7. The germline V gene has CDR1 SNHLY and CDR2 FYNNEI. The table came from immunoSEQ multiplex PCR; TCRdb's copy has only in-frame clones and leaves some out. The table has tens of thousands of clones, 85% to 90% seen once. This chain links TRBV2 with TRBJ2-3; TRBD2 matches at 10 bases. This clonotype was obtained from a human donor in a cohort sampled during active COVID-19. The source material was peripheral blood. Here the CDR3 DNA reads TGTGCCAGCAGCGAACTAGCGGGAATCGCAGATACGCAGTATTTT. Residues: CASSELAGIADTQYF.